This T cell receptor (beta chain) comes out of a study of shared clonotypes between healthy human individuals. Study conclusions and caveats: With a handful of donors compared, 5% to 5.5% of naive CD4 clonotypes were shared.

Germline values: CDR1 SGHVS, CDR2 FNYEAQ. The CDR3 sequence is 14 residues long. Trimming removed 3 bases from V and 3 bases from J, with 9 bases in between. Several immunoSEQ 96-well plates shared each subset's DNA, each plate a replicate. Libraries were prepared by immunoSEQ multiplex PCR; TCRdb keeps only in-frame clonotypes and omits some of them. The sample yields 900,000 to 1,200,000 clones, about 84% seen once. With respect to this clone: Antigen unknown.

This TCR was sampled from a man aged 18 to 29 in good health. Some clones in this sample may be carry-over from other donors' samples. The sequenced sample was memory CD4+ T cells from PBMCs. Subset described: CD45RA-negative fraction. This rearrangement joins TRBV7-6 to TRBJ1-5; weak D call: TRBD1 (6 bases). CDR3 nucleotide sequence: TGTGCCAGCAGCTTTGCAGGGGTCAATCAGCCCCAGCATTTT. As protein: CASSFAGVNQPQHF.